A selection of T cell receptor beta chains follows, all from one sample in a study of technical replicates of blood from several donors. The method was immunoSEQ multiplex PCR; TCRdb's version includes in-frame clones alone and lacks a portion of them. The sample consists of more than 70,000 clones, roughly 97% of them appearing once. What was sequenced was T cells isolated from PBMCs. These receptors all stem from a human donor in good health. Each CDR3 is given with its conserved first and last residue. D genes are given only for firm matches. The listing skips clone size in some rows; elsewhere it reads once, few, many or a size class.

TRBV9,TRBJ1-6,TRBD1,-,TGTGCCAGCAGCGTGGGACAGGGAGATAATTCACCCCTCCACTTT,CASSVGQGDNSPLHF
TRBV13,TRBJ1-1,-,-,TGTGCCAGCAGCTCAACAGGTATGAACACTGAAGCTTTCTTT,CASSSTGMNTEAFF
TRBV15,TRBJ2-5,TRBD2,once,TGTGCCACCAGCAGAGATAGCGGGGGGGCCGAGACCCAGTACTTC,CATSRDSGGAETQYF
TRBV2,TRBJ2-1,TRBD2,-,TGTGCCAGCAGCGAGCCCGGCGGGGGGCACTACAATGAGCAGTTCTTC,CASSEPGGGHYNEQFF
TRBV12-5,TRBJ2-7,TRBD1,-,TGTGCTAGTGGTTTGACTGACAGGGGATGGCAGTACTTC,CASGLTDRGWQYF
TRBV15,TRBJ2-1,-,-,TGTGCCACCAGCAGATTTGGAGCGGAGGGCCCTATCCATGAGCAGTTCTTC,CATSRFGAEGPIHEQFF
TRBV10-2,TRBJ2-7,TRBD2,-,TGCGCCAGCAAGGGACTAGCGTCCTTCTACGAGCAGTACTTC,CASKGLASFYEQYF
TRBV2,TRBJ1-2,TRBD1,-,TGTGCCAGCAGTGATTTAAGGGACAGAATTAACTATGGCTACACCTTC,CASSDLRDRINYGYTF
TRBV13,TRBJ2-1,TRBD1,-,TGTGCCAGCAGCTTAGGCCAGGGGGTATGGCAGTTCTTC,CASSLGQGVWQFF
TRBV19,TRBJ2-2,TRBD1,-,TGTGCCAGTAGTATGGGGACAGGGTTCCTGTTTTTT,CASSMGTGFLFF
TRBV16,TRBJ1-5,-,-,TGTGCCAGCAGCCAAAAAGAGTTCCGGGTCTCGCAGCCCCAGCATTTT,CASSQKEFRVSQPQHF
TRBV7-9,TRBJ2-5,TRBD2,-,TGTGCCAGCAGCCGTGACCCTAACGAGCGGGAGAGGGAGACCCAGTACTTC,CASSRDPNERERETQYF
TRBV28,TRBJ2-3,-,-,TGTGCCAGCAGTTTCCGGCGGGAAAGAGATACGCAGTATTTT,CASSFRRERDTQYF
TRBV28,TRBJ2-3,TRBD2,-,TGTGCCAGCAGTTCGGGCGGGGAGGGAACGCTTCGGCTGTATTTT,CASSSGGEGTLRLYF
TRBV28,TRBJ2-7,-,-,TGTGCCAGCAGTTTACAGGGGGGTTACGAGCAGTACTTC,CASSLQGGYEQYF
TRBV6-5,TRBJ2-1,-,once,TGTGCCAGCAGTTACCGCCCCCCGGGGTTTAATGAGCAGTTCTTC,CASSYRPPGFNEQFF
TRBV18,TRBJ2-5,TRBD1,-,TGTGCCAGCTCACAGGGACAGGGGATTCAAGAGACCCAGTACTTC,CASSQGQGIQETQYF
TRBV6-1,TRBJ1-5,-,-,TGTGCCAGCATTTGGAGGGGTAGCAATCAGCCCCAGCATTTT,CASIWRGSNQPQHF
TRBV27,TRBJ2-2,TRBD2,once,TGTGCCAGCAGTTTATACTCCAGCGGGGATACCGGGGAGCTGTTTTTT,CASSLYSSGDTGELFF
TRBV11-2,TRBJ2-1,-,-,TGTGCCAGCAGCCTCGAGGCGGAGTACTACAATGAGCAGTTCTTC,CASSLEAEYYNEQFF
TRBV10-2,TRBJ2-1,-,-,TGCGCCAGCAGTTTCCGGGACTCCGCCTACAATGAGCAGTTCTTC,CASSFRDSAYNEQFF
TRBV28,TRBJ2-3,-,once,TGTGCCAGCAGTTCTCTTCTAAGGCGGGTACTCCACCAAAGGAGGGGTGATACGCAGTATTTT,CASSSLLRRVLHQRRGDTQYF
TRBV28,TRBJ1-2,TRBD1,-,TGTGCCAGCAACCGACAGGGTGAAGCGTATGGCTACACCTTC,CASNRQGEAYGYTF
TRBV27,TRBJ2-1,-,-,TGTGCCAGCAGTCCGCTAAAGTGGGAGGTCGTTAGTGAGCAGTTCTTC,CASSPLKWEVVSEQFF
TRBV4-1,TRBJ2-1,TRBD2,-,TGCGCCAGCAGCCAAACAACAACACTAGCGGGGGGGTCGAGTGAGCAGTTCTTC,CASSQTTTLAGGSSEQFF
TRBV6-5,TRBJ1-1,TRBD1,-,TGTGCCAGCAGTCAATCCGGACAGGTCTTTACCTTT,CASSQSGQVFTF
TRBV28,TRBJ1-2,TRBD1,-,TGTGCCAGCAGTTTAATTGGGACAGGAATCGGTCAGCCCTATGGCTACACCTTC,CASSLIGTGIGQPYGYTF
TRBV28,TRBJ1-1,-,once,TGTGCCAGCAGTTTTTGGGGGCGCGGAGATACTGAAGCTTTCTTT,CASSFWGRGDTEAFF
TRBV23-1,TRBJ2-7,-,once,TGCGCCAGAACCGACGCGGCCCATCGCTACGAGCAGTACTTC,CARTDAAHRYEQYF
TRBV19,TRBJ2-7,TRBD2,-,TGTGCCAGTAGTATCCTTCCTAGCGGGAGTCAACGCGAGCAGTACTTC,CASSILPSGSQREQYF
TRBV11-1,TRBJ2-4,TRBD1,-,TGTGCCAGCAGCTTTTGGACAGGGGCGAAAAACATTCAGTACTTC,CASSFWTGAKNIQYF
TRBV6-6,TRBJ1-2,-,-,TGTGCCAGCAGTTACGGCTCGGAGGTAGTAAGTGGCTACACCTTC,CASSYGSEVVSGYTF
TRBV19,TRBJ1-1,-,-,TGTGCCAGTAGTGCAAATCCAGGAATCCCTGAAGCTTTCTTT,CASSANPGIPEAFF
TRBV19,TRBJ1-2,-,-,TGTGCCAGTAGTATTCAGGCAGCCTATGGCTACACCTTC,CASSIQAAYGYTF
TRBV19,TRBJ2-1,-,-,TGTGCCAGTAGTATCATAGGAGGAGGTGATGAGCAGTTCTTC,CASSIIGGGDEQFF
TRBV9,TRBJ1-2,TRBD1,-,TGTGCCAGCAGCGTAGTCCCAGACAGGGAATATGGCTACACCTTC,CASSVVPDREYGYTF
TRBV10-1,TRBJ2-2,-,-,TGCGCCAGCAGTGAGTCCATGAACACCGGGGAGCTGTTTTTT,CASSESMNTGELFF
TRBV4-1,TRBJ2-7,-,-,TGCGCCAGCAGCCAAGTAAGGACTACCTTTTACGAGCAGTACTTC,CASSQVRTTFYEQYF
TRBV28,TRBJ2-5,TRBD2,-,TGTGCCAGCAGCCCTAGCGGGCCCAGGAAAGAGACCCAGTACTTC,CASSPSGPRKETQYF
TRBV4-2,TRBJ2-5,-,-,TGTGCCAGCAGCCAAGAGTGGCAGACTCCCGGTGAGACCCAGTACTTC,CASSQEWQTPGETQYF